The entry that follows covers one TCR beta chain sequence. It has no known antigen specificity. No base quality information exists; no much larger clone differs at one position. The record originates from a study of blood T cell repertoires in COVID-19 (dated by TCRdb to about 2020). Notes on the research overall: The collaborator samples originated in the United States, Italy and Spain and spanned the acute and convalescent phases of COVID-19. The material from the prospective study consisted of cDNA or gDNA derived from T cells, B-cell-depleted T cells, or PBMCs. Deeply sampled blood TCRbeta repertoires from subjects exposed to, actively infected with, or recovered from COVID-19 were included in the dataset. The repertoires were released in a freely available public database intended as a resource for research on the immune response to SARS-CoV-2. The samples were drawn from the first 160 participants of the ongoing ImmuneRACE study and from 1,200 or so subjects provided by 6 global collaborators. The sample metadata nearly always contained a de-identified subject ID, COVID-19 status, age in years and sex. Where available, HLA class I and class II types were obtained from metadata supplied by the sample provider rather than from assay-based typing. Summary of the overall study and its limitations: How much clinical and demographic metadata was included differed by source and by participant, and the metadata was provided uncurated.

One collaborating source in Seattle enrolled patients while the patients were actively infected and followed the patients over time throughout the course of disease. Each collaborating institution followed its own protocols to collect whole blood in K2EDTA tubes. For TCRbeta analysis, collaborators shipped samples as frozen whole blood, isolated PBMCs, or DNA extracted from either of those sample types. TCRbeta CDR3 regions were amplified from genomic DNA by means of the immunoSEQ Assay, a bias-controlled multiplex PCR. For the original study's pipeline: Within the assay, amplification of reference gene primers was used to estimate how many nucleated cells each sample contained. To quantify the absolute abundance of each unique TCRbeta CDR3 rearrangement, sequence reads were collapsed and filtered. For each sample, productive Simpson clonality was calculated as the square root of Simpson's diversity index over productive rearrangements. This is the immuneACCESS table as TCRdb keeps it, with only in-frame sequences that have V and J called. A part of the clones is gone; compared with another copy, unresolved V genes explain less than half, and the rest is unexplained. The V and J calls and clone size are taken from that table; D and trimming were inferred from the DNA. The sample table records about 120,000 clones; more than 75% of these occur just once. Together, the top ten hold over 10% of the sample.

The CDR3 contains 17 residues, cysteine and phenylalanine counted. Of the read, only the CDR3 DNA is kept; its 51 bases are in frame from base 1. V and J are truncated by 1 base and 7 bases respectively, leaving an intervening sequence of 20 bases. CDR1 and CDR2 (LNHDA, SQIVND) derive from the germline V gene (reference sequence). The V and J genes are TRBV19 and TRBJ1-5; the D gene identity is not certain. Specimen: peripheral blood. The clonotype comes from a woman in her seventies with COVID-19, enrolled during active disease. The nucleotide sequence is TGTGCCAGTAGTATAGGTAGGATAATGGTGGAGGGCCAGCCCCAGCATTTT. Its protein reads: CASSIGRIMVEGQPQHF.